The TCR beta chain described here comes from a study of blood T cell repertoires in COVID-19. Study-level information: Both acute and convalescent COVID-19 samples were obtained from the United States, Italy and Spain. T cells, B-cell-depleted T cells, or PBMCs supplied cDNA or gDNA.

The assay was immunoSEQ multiplex PCR, and TCRdb's table has in-frame clones only and misses some. The sample includes a few hundred thousand clones, around 90% of them seen just once. Those enrolled in Seattle joined during active infection and were followed longitudinally afterward. Trimming shortened V by 5 bases and J by 2 bases, and 9 bases separated the two germline ends. Germline CDR1 and CDR2: SGHDT and YYEEEE. CDR3 length: 13 amino acids. The TCR comes from a woman in her 70s with COVID-19, enrolled during active disease. The V gene is TRBV5-6, the J gene TRBJ2-3; D gene ambiguous. The sequenced material came from peripheral blood. CDR3 residues: CASRPYSTDTQYF. DNA for the CDR3: TGTGCCAGCAGGCCCTATTCCACAGATACGCAGTATTTT.